A selection of T cell receptor beta chains follows, all from one sample in a study of shared T cell receptors in the human thymus. TCRdb keeps only in-frame clones here, not all; method: immunoSEQ multiplex PCR. The profile shows about 540,000 clones, 78% of them singletons. A further study also used this sample, focusing on human thymus T cells.

The sample consisted of thymocytes. These receptors were obtained from a boy under two years old with a congenital heart defect. The CDR3 runs from the conserved cysteine through the conserved F or W. A D gene is named only where the DNA matches it firmly. Expanded clones are given a class, and other clones once, few, many or no size at all.

j_call | clone_size | d_call | v_call | cdr3_nt | cdr3_aa
TRBJ1-2 | NA | NA | TRBV5-1 | TGCGCCAGCAGCTTTGGAAGGGGGAAAGGGGAATATGGCTACACCTTC | CASSFGRGKGEYGYTF
TRBJ2-7 | NA | TRBD2 | TRBV2 | TGTGCCAGCAGGCCGGGACTAGCGGATACCTACGAGCAGTACTTC | CASRPGLADTYEQYF
TRBJ2-7 | NA | TRBD1 | TRBV19 | TGTGCCAGTAGTCATCGACAGGGCCCCTACGAGCAGTACTTC | CASSHRQGPYEQYF
TRBJ2-7 | NA | NA | TRBV4-3 | TGCGCCAGCAGCCAAGATGAGGGCAGCTACGAGCAGTACTTC | CASSQDEGSYEQYF
TRBJ1-2 | NA | NA | TRBV10-3 | TGTGCCATCAGTGGCTCGGGTGGCTACACCTTC | CAISGSGGYTF
TRBJ2-7 | NA | NA | TRBV4-1 | TGCGCCAGCAGCCAAGACCTGACAGGACACGTCTACGAGCAGTACTTC | CASSQDLTGHVYEQYF
TRBJ1-3 | NA | TRBD1 | TRBV18 | TGTGCCAGCTCACCACAGGGGGCGACTGGAAACACCATATATTTT | CASSPQGATGNTIYF
TRBJ2-6 | NA | NA | TRBV5-4 | TGTGCCAGCAGCGGGACTCGCGGGGTTCCCTCTGGGGCCAACGTCCTGACTTTC | CASSGTRGVPSGANVLTF
TRBJ2-7 | NA | TRBD1 | TRBV28 | TGTGCCAGCAGTCCCCGGGACAGGATGTCCTACGAGCAGTACTTC | CASSPRDRMSYEQYF
TRBJ2-7 | NA | NA | TRBV4-1 | TGCGCCAGCAGCCAAGGGGACACGGGGCCATCCTACGAGCAGTACTTC | CASSQGDTGPSYEQYF
TRBJ1-2 | NA | TRBD1 | TRBV9 | TGTGCCAGCAGCGCAAACAGGGGCGGGTATGGCTACACCTTC | CASSANRGGYGYTF
TRBJ1-2 | few | NA | TRBV5-4 | TGTGCCAGCAGCTCACGGGGGACCCTCTATGGCTACACCTTC | CASSSRGTLYGYTF
TRBJ1-1 | NA | NA | TRBV4-1 | TGCGCCAGCAGCCACAACCCCCCGCAGGGCCAAATGAACACTGAAGCTTTCTTT | CASSHNPPQGQMNTEAFF
TRBJ2-6 | NA | TRBD2 | TRBV27 | TGTGCCAGCAGTTTATGGGCTAGCGGTAAGGAGGGTGGGGCCAACGTCCTGACTTTC | CASSLWASGKEGGANVLTF
TRBJ2-7 | NA | NA | TRBV5-1 | TGCGCCAGCAGCTTAACGGGAGTATCCTACGAGCAGTACTTC | CASSLTGVSYEQYF
TRBJ2-7 | NA | TRBD1 | TRBV6-4 | TGTGCCAGCAGCCAGGGACAGGGGTACGAGCAGTACTTC | CASSQGQGYEQYF
TRBJ2-1 | NA | NA | TRBV5-6 | TGTGCCAGCAGCTCGCTTAGGCTAGCGACCCATGAGCAGTTCTTC | CASSSLRLATHEQFF
TRBJ2-3 | NA | TRBD2 | TRBV7-6 | TGTGCCAGCAGCTTAAGACCCTGGGCTAGCGGGAGCTCAGATACGCAGTATTTT | CASSLRPWASGSSDTQYF
TRBJ2-7 | NA | NA | TRBV7-2 | TGTGCCAGCAGCTTAGGGGGGGACTCTAACTACGAGCAGTACTTC | CASSLGGDSNYEQYF
TRBJ2-3 | NA | TRBD1 | TRBV4-1 | TGCGCCAGCAGCCAGATGATACAGGGGGATATGGGGGATACGCAGTATTTT | CASSQMIQGDMGDTQYF
TRBJ2-7 | NA | TRBD2 | TRBV7-2 | TGTGCCAGCAGCCTAGCGGGCCCCTACGAGCAGTACTTC | CASSLAGPYEQYF
TRBJ1-2 | NA | NA | TRBV5-6 | TGTGCCAGCAGCTTGGTGACGGGGAAGAAGAACTATGGCTACACCTTC | CASSLVTGKKNYGYTF
TRBJ2-7 | NA | TRBD1 | TRBV6-1 | TGTGCCAGCAGTCGAACCGACAGGGGGGGTTACGAGCAGTACTTC | CASSRTDRGGYEQYF
TRBJ2-7 | NA | TRBD2 | TRBV5-8 | TGTGCCAGCAGGCTAGCGGGAGGCTTCGCCAATCTGAGCTCCTACGAGCAGTACTTC | CASRLAGGFANLSSYEQYF
TRBJ2-3 | NA | TRBD2 | TRBV18 | TGTGCCAGCTCACCAGAGACTAGCGGGAAGGGGGGAGATACGCAGTATTTT | CASSPETSGKGGDTQYF
TRBJ1-5 | NA | NA | TRBV30 | TGTGCCTGGAGTGTAACAGTTGCGGGGGTTCGGAGCAATCAGCCCCAGCATTTT | CAWSVTVAGVRSNQPQHF
TRBJ2-6 | NA | NA | TRBV19 | TGTGCCAGTAGTATACAGGGCTCTGGGGCCAACGTCCTGACTTTC | CASSIQGSGANVLTF
TRBJ1-1 | NA | NA | TRBV5-1 | TGCGCCAGCAGCTTCCCGGACAGTGAAGCTTTCTTT | CASSFPDSEAFF
TRBJ2-7 | NA | TRBD2 | TRBV30 | TGTGCCTGGAGTGTACCAAGCGGGAGGCAGTACGAGCAGTACTTC | CAWSVPSGRQYEQYF
TRBJ2-3 | NA | NA | TRBV7-8 | TGTGCCAGCAGCTTAGCGAGGCTAGCAGATACGCAGTATTTT | CASSLARLADTQYF
TRBJ1-5 | NA | TRBD1 | TRBV19 | TGTGCCAGTAGTAGAGGACAGGGGAGCAATCAGCCCCAGCATTTT | CASSRGQGSNQPQHF
TRBJ2-1 | NA | TRBD2 | TRBV4-1 | TGCGCCAGCAGCCAAGCCCGGACTAGCGGGCAGTTCTTC | CASSQARTSGQFF
TRBJ2-1 | NA | TRBD2 | TRBV4-3 | TGCGCCAGCTCTCCCTGGGAGGGCCCGAACAATGAGCAGTTCTTC | CASSPWEGPNNEQFF
TRBJ2-1 | NA | NA | TRBV2 | TGTGCCAGCAGTGCCCTATCGACTAGGCCTCGCGACAATGAGCAGTTCTTC | CASSALSTRPRDNEQFF
TRBJ2-4 | NA | TRBD1 | TRBV2 | TGTGCCAGCAGTGAAACCCGGGACAGAGTAACCAAAAACATTCAGTACTTC | CASSETRDRVTKNIQYF
TRBJ2-1 | NA | NA | TRBV30 | TGTGCCTGGAGTTTAGCCGAGGGGGTAGCGGGCGGCAATGAGCAGTTCTTC | CAWSLAEGVAGGNEQFF
TRBJ2-2 | NA | NA | TRBV4-3 | TGCGCCAGCAGCCGGATAGCCTACGGGGAGCTGTTTTTT | CASSRIAYGELFF
TRBJ2-6 | few | TRBD1 | TRBV4-3 | TGCGCCAGCAGCCAAGATGGGGGACAGGGAAGAAGCGGGGCCAACGTCCTGACTTTC | CASSQDGGQGRSGANVLTF
TRBJ2-5 | NA | NA | TRBV14 | TGTGCCAGCAGCCAGGCCCCCCAAGAGACCCAGTACTTC | CASSQAPQETQYF
TRBJ1-4 | NA | TRBD1 | TRBV14 | TGTGCCAGCAGCCAAGGGCCCGGGACAGGGGTGCGAGAAAAACTGTTTTTT | CASSQGPGTGVREKLFF
TRBJ1-1 | NA | NA | TRBV9 | TGTGCCAGCAGCGTAGCTGAGAGGAACACTGAAGCTTTCTTT | CASSVAERNTEAFF
TRBJ1-2 | NA | NA | TRBV7-3 | TGTGCCAGCAGCCCGTCGGCGGGCGACGCTAACTATGGCTACACCTTC | CASSPSAGDANYGYTF